A single T cell receptor (beta chain) is shown here with its context. The data belong to a study of blood T cell repertoires in COVID-19. The Seattle site enrolled patients during active infection and followed them longitudinally. TCRdb's table, derived via immunoSEQ multiplex PCR, lists solely in-frame clones and lacks some. The data show over 150,000 clones, about 87% seen once. Unmatched junction bases numbered 15, after V lost 5 bases and J lost 6 bases. The CDR3 covers 17 residues. Germline V gene sequence: CDR1 LNHDA, CDR2 SQIVND (reference sequence). The chain couples TRBV19 to TRBJ1-5; 8 nucleotides align to TRBD1. This clonotype originated in a woman in her 70s with COVID-19, enrolled during active disease. The sequenced sample was peripheral blood. The CDR3 bases are TGTGCCAGTAGTCCAAGCCCGGGACAGGCTGAGGGTCAGCCCCAGCATTTT. This translates into CASSPSPGQAEGQPQHF.